Listed below are T cell receptor beta chains from one sample, sequenced in a study of blood T cell repertoires in COVID-19. Some clones are missing from TCRdb's copy, which holds only in-frame ones; the method was immunoSEQ multiplex PCR. Here the sample spans over 350,000 clones, approximately 88% being singletons. Sequenced: PBMCs or T cells enriched from blood (not recorded which). The receptors were gathered from a woman aged 30 to 39 with acute COVID-19. Both conserved end residues are part of each CDR3. The order of the fields is D gene, clone size, V gene, J gene, CDR3 protein, CDR3 DNA. D genes are given only for firm matches. The listing skips clone size in some rows; elsewhere it reads once, few, many or a size class.

>NA|NA|TRBV13|TRBJ1-6
CASSLRDGGYSPLHF
TGTGCCAGCAGCTTGCGGGACGGGGGGTATTCACCCCTCCACTTT
>NA|NA|TRBV29-1|TRBJ1-2
CSVGEGVNYGYTF
TGCAGCGTTGGGGAGGGTGTTAACTATGGCTACACCTTC
>TRBD1|NA|TRBV9|TRBJ2-1
CASSPGGLGLQFF
TGTGCCAGCAGCCCAGGGGGCCTGGGCCTTCAGTTCTTC
>NA|NA|TRBV7-2|TRBJ1-5
CASSPGGSNQPQHF
TGTGCCAGCAGCCCCGGAGGGAGCAATCAGCCCCAGCATTTT
>TRBD1|NA|TRBV7-9|TRBJ1-4
CASSLGAGGPNEKLFF
TGTGCCAGCAGCTTAGGGGCAGGGGGCCCCAATGAAAAACTGTTTTTT
>NA|NA|TRBV5-1|TRBJ1-2
CASSPPTAYGYTF
TGCGCCAGCAGCCCCCCCACAGCCTATGGCTACACCTTC
>NA|few|TRBV2|TRBJ1-2
CASRPQDGYTF
TGTGCCAGCCGCCCCCAGGATGGCTACACCTTC
>NA|NA|TRBV5-1|TRBJ2-2
CASSTRPASATNTGELFF
TGCGCCAGCAGCACCCGCCCGGCTAGCGCCACGAACACCGGGGAGCTGTTTTTT
>NA|NA|TRBV4-3|TRBJ2-7
CASSQDVSYEQYF
TGCGCCAGCAGCCAAGATGTTAGTTACGAGCAGTACTTC
>TRBD1|NA|TRBV19|TRBJ1-5
CASSPQGAGNQPQHF
TGTGCCAGTAGCCCACAGGGGGCAGGCAATCAGCCCCAGCATTTT
>NA|NA|TRBV27|TRBJ1-2
CASSFGGYGYTF
TGTGCCAGCAGTTTCGGGGGATATGGCTACACCTTC
>NA|NA|TRBV11-3|TRBJ2-1
CASSLLQGPHNEQFF
TGTGCCAGCAGCTTATTACAGGGACCCCACAATGAGCAGTTCTTC
>NA|once|TRBV7-3|TRBJ2-1
CASSLTASSSYNEQFF
TGTGCCAGCAGCTTAACCGCTTCTAGCTCCTACAATGAGCAGTTCTTC
>TRBD1|NA|TRBV9|TRBJ1-2
CASSVGDRRNYGYTF
TGTGCCAGCAGCGTAGGGGACAGACGTAACTATGGCTACACCTTC
>TRBD1|once|TRBV18|TRBJ1-2
CASSPKQQGALSYGYTF
TGTGCCAGCTCACCGAAACAACAGGGGGCGTTAAGCTATGGCTACACCTTC
>NA|NA|TRBV19|TRBJ1-2
CASSNFNSVGSGYTF
TGTGCCAGTAGTAATTTTAATTCGGTCGGGTCTGGCTACACCTTC
>NA|NA|TRBV10-2|TRBJ1-2
CASSKSRDYGYTF
TGCGCCAGCAGTAAAAGCAGGGACTATGGCTACACCTTC
>NA|few|TRBV2|TRBJ1-6
CASRRQNYNSPLHF
TGTGCCAGCAGACGACAGAACTATAATTCACCCCTCCACTTT
>TRBD2|few|TRBV5-1|TRBJ2-1
CASSFRLAGGSFDEQFF
TGCGCCAGCAGCTTCCGACTAGCGGGGGGGTCATTCGATGAGCAGTTCTTC
>NA|NA|TRBV12-3/TRBV12-4|TRBJ2-1
CASRPERAEQFF
TGTGCCAGCAGACCGGAGCGGGCTGAGCAGTTCTTC
>NA|NA|TRBV5-4|TRBJ2-7
CASSLEVGGNYEQYF
TGTGCCAGCAGCTTGGAGGTGGGGGGAAACTACGAGCAGTACTTC
>TRBD1|NA|TRBV3-1/TRBV3-2|TRBJ1-5
CASSQAGQGTNQPQHF
TGTGCCAGCAGCCAAGCCGGACAGGGAACGAATCAGCCCCAGCATTTT
>NA|NA|TRBV19|TRBJ2-1
CASSPLGPHQGWNEQFF
TGTGCCAGTAGTCCCCTCGGACCGCATCAGGGGTGGAATGAGCAGTTCTTC
>NA|NA|TRBV19|TRBJ2-3
CASSSRRLNTDTQYF
TGTGCCAGTAGTAGCCGCCGACTCAACACAGATACGCAGTATTTT
>NA|NA|TRBV18|TRBJ1-6
CASSLVSDRLNSPLHF
TGTGCCAGCTCACTAGTATCCGACAGGTTAAATTCACCCCTCCACTTT
>NA|NA|TRBV19|TRBJ1-6
CASSMGRGALYSPLHF
TGTGCCAGTAGTATGGGCAGGGGAGCACTATATTCACCCCTCCACTTT
>NA|once|TRBV6-5|TRBJ2-3
CASSYQLGETDTQYF
TGTGCCAGCAGTTACCAGCTAGGAGAGACGGATACGCAGTATTTT
>TRBD2|NA|TRBV27|TRBJ2-1
CASSLAGLAGGPPTDNEQFF
TGTGCCAGCAGTCTCGCGGGACTAGCGGGGGGGCCTCCGACTGACAATGAGCAGTTCTTC